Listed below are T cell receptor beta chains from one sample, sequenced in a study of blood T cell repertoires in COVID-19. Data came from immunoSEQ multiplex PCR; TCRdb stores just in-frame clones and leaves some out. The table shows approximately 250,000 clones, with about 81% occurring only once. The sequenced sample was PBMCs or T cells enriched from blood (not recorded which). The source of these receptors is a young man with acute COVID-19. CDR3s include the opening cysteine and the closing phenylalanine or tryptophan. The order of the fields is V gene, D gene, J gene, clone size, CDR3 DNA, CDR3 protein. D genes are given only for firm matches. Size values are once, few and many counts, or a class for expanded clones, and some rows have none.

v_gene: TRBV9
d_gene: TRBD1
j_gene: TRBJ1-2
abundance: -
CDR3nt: TGTGCCAGCAGCCCCAGGACAGGGGTCTATGGCTACACCTTC
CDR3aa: CASSPRTGVYGYTF

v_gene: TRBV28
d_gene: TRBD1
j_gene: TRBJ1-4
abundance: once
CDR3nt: TGTGCCACCTACCGACAGGGCCGAGGAGAAAAACTGTTTTTT
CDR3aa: CATYRQGRGEKLFF

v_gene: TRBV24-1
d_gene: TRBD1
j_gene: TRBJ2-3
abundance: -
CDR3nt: TGTGCCACCAGTGATTGGACAGGGGGCACAGATACGCAGTATTTT
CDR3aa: CATSDWTGGTDTQYF

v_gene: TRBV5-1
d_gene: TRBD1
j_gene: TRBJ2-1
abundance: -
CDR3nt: TGCGCCAGCAGCTCGGGGACAGGGCCCTACAATGAGCAGTTCTTC
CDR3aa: CASSSGTGPYNEQFF

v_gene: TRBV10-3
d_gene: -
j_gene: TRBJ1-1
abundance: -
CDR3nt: TGTGCCATCAGTGAGGGAGAAACTGAAGCTTTCTTT
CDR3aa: CAISEGETEAFF

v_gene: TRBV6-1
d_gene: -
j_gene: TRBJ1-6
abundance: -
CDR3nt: TGTGCCAGCAGTGAAGGTCTTAGCTCCTATAATTCACCCCTCCACTTT
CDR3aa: CASSEGLSSYNSPLHF

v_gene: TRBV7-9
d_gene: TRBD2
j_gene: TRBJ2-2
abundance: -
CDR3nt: TGTGCCAGCAGCCCCAAGACTAGCGGGGGGGACACCGGGGAGCTGTTTTTT
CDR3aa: CASSPKTSGGDTGELFF

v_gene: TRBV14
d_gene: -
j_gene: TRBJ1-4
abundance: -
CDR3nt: TGTGCCAGCAGCCAACTGGTAGCAACTAATGAAAAACTGTTTTTT
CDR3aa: CASSQLVATNEKLFF

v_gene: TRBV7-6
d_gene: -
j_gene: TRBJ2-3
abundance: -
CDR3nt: TGTGCCAGCAGCCCTAACAGGGTGGGGGATACGCAGTATTTT
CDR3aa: CASSPNRVGDTQYF

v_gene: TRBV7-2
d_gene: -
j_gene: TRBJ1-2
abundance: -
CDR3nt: TGTGCCAGCAGCCATAGCGGGTACGATAACTATGGCTACACCTTC
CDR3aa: CASSHSGYDNYGYTF

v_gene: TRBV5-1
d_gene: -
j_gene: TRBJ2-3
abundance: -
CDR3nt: TGCGCCAGCAGAGACATCCCTAGCACAGATACGCAGTATTTT
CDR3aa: CASRDIPSTDTQYF

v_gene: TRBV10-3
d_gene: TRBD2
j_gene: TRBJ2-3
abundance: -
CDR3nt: TGTGCCATCAGTGAGTCGACGCTAGCGGGAGGGCCGGTTATCGTGTCGTCGGCGCAGTATTTT
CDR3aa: CAISESTLAGGPVIVSSAQYF

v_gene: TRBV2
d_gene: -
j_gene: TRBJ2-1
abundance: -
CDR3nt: TGTGCCAGCAAACAGTCAGGGGTCCACAATGAGCAGTTCTTC
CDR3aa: CASKQSGVHNEQFF

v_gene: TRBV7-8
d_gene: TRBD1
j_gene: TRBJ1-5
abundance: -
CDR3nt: TGTGCCAGCAGCGTCGACAGGGTTGATCAGCCCCAGCATTTT
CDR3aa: CASSVDRVDQPQHF

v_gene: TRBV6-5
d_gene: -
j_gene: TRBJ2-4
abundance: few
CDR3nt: TGTGCCAGCACCAAACAGGGAGTCGCCAAAAACATTCAGTACTTC
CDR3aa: CASTKQGVAKNIQYF